This T cell receptor beta chain was retrieved from a study of T cell responses to AZD1222 COVID-19 vaccine. The assay was immunoSEQ multiplex PCR, and TCRdb's table has in-frame clones only and misses some. The sample records some 40,000 clones, approximately 88% being singletons. Trimming stripped 3 bases from V and 3 bases from J, with 11 bases between. This CDR3 has 15 residues. CDR1 is KGHSH and CDR2 is LQKENI in the germline V gene. The origin of this receptor is an adult who received the MenACWY meningococcal vaccine as a control. The V call is TRBV18, the J call TRBJ1-4; possibly TRBD1 for D (6 bases). Sequences were derived from peripheral blood, sampled 28 days after the second dose of the MenACWY control vaccine. CDR3 nucleotides: TGTGCCAGCTCACCGTCAGGGGTACCTAATGAAAAACTGTTTTTT. Translating it yields CASSPSGVPNEKLFF.